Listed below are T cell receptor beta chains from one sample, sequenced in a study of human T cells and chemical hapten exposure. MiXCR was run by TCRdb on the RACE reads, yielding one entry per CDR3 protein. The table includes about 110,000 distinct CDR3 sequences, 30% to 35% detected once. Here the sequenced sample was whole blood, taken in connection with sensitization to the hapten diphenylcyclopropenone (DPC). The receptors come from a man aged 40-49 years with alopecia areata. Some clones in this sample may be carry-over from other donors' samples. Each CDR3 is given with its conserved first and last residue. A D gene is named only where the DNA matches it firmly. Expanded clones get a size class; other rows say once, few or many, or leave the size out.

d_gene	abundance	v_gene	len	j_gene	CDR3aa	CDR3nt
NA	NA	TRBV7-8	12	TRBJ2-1	CASSWTRDEQFF	TGTGCCAGCAGTTGGACGCGGGATGAGCAGTTCTTC
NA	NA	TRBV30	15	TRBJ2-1	CAWSSGLPAYNEQFF	TGTGCCTGGAGCTCCGGACTACCCGCCTACAATGAGCAGTTCTTC
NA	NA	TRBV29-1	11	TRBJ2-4	CSVVSSDLRYF	TGCAGCGTTGTCTCCTCGGACTTACGGTACTTC
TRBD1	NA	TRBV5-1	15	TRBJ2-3	CASSPSGTGIDTQYF	TGCGCCAGCAGCCCGTCCGGGACAGGGATAGATACGCAGTATTTT
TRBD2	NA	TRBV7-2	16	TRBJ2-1	CASSPPGLAGNNEQFF	TGTGCCAGCAGCCCCCCGGGACTAGCGGGAAATAATGAGCAGTTCTTC
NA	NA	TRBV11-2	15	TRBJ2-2	CASSPQGGFTGELFF	TGTGCCAGCAGCCCTCAGGGGGGCTTCACCGGGGAGCTGTTTTTT
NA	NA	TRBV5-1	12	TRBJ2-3	CASSPRGDTQYF	TGCGCCAGCAGCCCTAGGGGAGATACGCAGTATTTT
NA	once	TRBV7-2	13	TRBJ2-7	CASSFLGEHEQYF	TGTGCCAGCAGCTTTTTAGGGGAACACGAGCAGTACTTC
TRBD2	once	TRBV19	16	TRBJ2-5	CASSPMASGSGETQYF	TGTGCCAGTAGTCCCATGGCTAGCGGGAGCGGCGAGACCCAGTACTTC
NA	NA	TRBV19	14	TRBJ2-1	CASSTGQRLNEQFF	TGTGCCAGTAGTACTGGACAGCGTTTAAATGAGCAGTTCTTC
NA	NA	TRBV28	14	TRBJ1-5	CATYIMGGGQPQHF	TGTGCCACTTATATTATGGGCGGGGGTCAGCCCCAGCATTTT
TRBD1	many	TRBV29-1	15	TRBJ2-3	CSVERWGQGGSTQYF	TGCAGCGTTGAAAGATGGGGACAGGGGGGTTCTACGCAGTATTTT
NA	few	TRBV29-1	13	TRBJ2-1	CSVERAAYNEQFF	TGCAGCGTTGAAAGGGCAGCCTACAATGAGCAGTTCTTC
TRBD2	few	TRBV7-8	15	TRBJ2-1	CASRGGVAAHNEQFF	TGTGCCAGCAGGGGGGGGGTAGCGGCACACAATGAGCAGTTCTTC
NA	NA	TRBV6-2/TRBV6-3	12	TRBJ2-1	CASSGPTVEQFF	TGTGCCAGCAGTGGACCGACAGTTGAGCAGTTCTTC
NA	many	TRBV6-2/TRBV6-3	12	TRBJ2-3	CASSYSGDTQYF	TGTGCCAGCAGTTACAGTGGAGATACGCAGTATTTT
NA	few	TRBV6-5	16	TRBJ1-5	CASSRGSQYSNQPQHF	TGTGCCAGCAGCCGCGGCAGCCAGTATAGCAATCAGCCCCAGCATTTT
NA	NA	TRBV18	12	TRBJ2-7	CASSLSAAGTTF	TGTGCCAGCTCACTGTCTGCGGCAGGGACCACATTC
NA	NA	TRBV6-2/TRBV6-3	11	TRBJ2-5	CASTFGETQYF	TGTGCCAGCACCTTTGGAGAGACCCAGTACTTC
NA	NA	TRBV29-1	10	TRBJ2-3	CSAPLDTQYF	TGCAGCGCACCACTAGATACGCAGTATTTT
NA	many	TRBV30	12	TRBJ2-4	CAWSQGKDIQYF	TGTGCCTGGAGCCAGGGGAAGGACATTCAGTACTTC
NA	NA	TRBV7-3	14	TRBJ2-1	CASSISRADNEQFF	TGTGCCAGCAGTATTAGTCGGGCAGACAATGAGCAGTTCTTC
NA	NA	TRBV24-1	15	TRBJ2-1	CATSESLGLVDEQFF	TGTGCCACCAGTGAGAGCTTGGGCCTAGTGGATGAGCAGTTCTTC
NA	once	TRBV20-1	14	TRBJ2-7	CSAPIGVLFYEQYF	TGCAGTGCCCCTATAGGGGTGTTATTCTACGAGCAGTACTTC
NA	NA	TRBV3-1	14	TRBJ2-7	CASSVGTGVGEQYF	TGTGCCAGCAGCGTGGGAACTGGGGTGGGCGAGCAGTACTTC
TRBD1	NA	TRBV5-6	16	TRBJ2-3	CASRKGQGALKDTQYF	TGTGCCAGCAGGAAGGGACAGGGGGCTTTGAAAGATACGCAGTATTTT
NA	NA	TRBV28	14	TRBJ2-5	CASSFVSEGETQYF	TGTGCCAGCAGTTTTGTTTCAGAGGGAGAGACCCAGTACTTC
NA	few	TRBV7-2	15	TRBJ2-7	CASSSRKGGSYEQYF	TGTGCCAGCAGCTCACGAAAAGGGGGTTCCTACGAGCAGTACTTC
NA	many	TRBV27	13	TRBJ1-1	CASSLGRNTEAFF	TGTGCCAGCAGTTTAGGGAGGAACACTGAAGCTTTCTTT
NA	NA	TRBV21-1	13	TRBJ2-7	CASSSTRAYEQYF	TGTGCCAGCAGCAGTACTAGGGCCTACGAGCAGTACTTC
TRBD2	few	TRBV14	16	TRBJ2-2	CASSRVSGSNTGELFF	TGTGCCAGCAGCCGCGTTAGCGGGTCGAACACCGGGGAGCTGTTTTTT
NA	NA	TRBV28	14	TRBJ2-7	CASSAPTGYYEQYF	TGTGCCAGCAGTGCCCCGACAGGCTACTACGAGCAGTACTTC
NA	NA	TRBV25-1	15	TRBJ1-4	CASSESEILSEKLFF	TGTGCCAGCAGTGAGTCCGAAATTTTGAGTGAAAAACTGTTTTTT
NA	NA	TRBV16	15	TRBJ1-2	CASSLAAQGRSGYTF	TGTGCCAGCAGCCTCGCCGCTCAGGGCCGATCTGGCTACACCTTC
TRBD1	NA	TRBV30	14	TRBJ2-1	CAWTRGRGLNEQFF	TGTGCCTGGACCCGGGGTAGGGGGCTCAATGAGCAGTTCTTC
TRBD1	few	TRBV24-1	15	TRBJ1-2	CATSDPGQGALGYTF	TGTGCCACCAGTGACCCCGGACAGGGGGCTCTCGGCTACACCTTC
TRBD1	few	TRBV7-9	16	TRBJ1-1	CASKPFSGTGVTEAFF	TGTGCCAGCAAACCCTTCTCCGGGACAGGGGTTACTGAAGCTTTCTTT
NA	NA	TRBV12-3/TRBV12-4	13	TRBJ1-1	CASSLVENTEAFF	TGTGCCAGCAGTTTGGTCGAAAACACTGAAGCTTTCTTT
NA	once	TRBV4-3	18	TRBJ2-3	CASSQDRVRGLSPDTQYF	TGCGCCAGCAGCCAAGATCGGGTCCGGGGCCTATCCCCAGATACGCAGTATTTT
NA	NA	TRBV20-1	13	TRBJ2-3	CSAIGRLGDTQYF	TGCAGTGCTATCGGCAGGCTTGGAGATACGCAGTATTTT
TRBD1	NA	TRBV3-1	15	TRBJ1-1	CASSQPGQGSTEAFF	TGTGCCAGCAGCCAACCGGGACAGGGATCTACTGAAGCTTTCTTT
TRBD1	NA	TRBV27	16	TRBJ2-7	CASSGDRDSSSYEQYF	TGTGCCAGCAGTGGAGACCGGGACAGCAGCTCCTACGAGCAGTACTTC
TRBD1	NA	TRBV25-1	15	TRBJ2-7	CASKEGTAHSYEQYF	TGTGCCAGCAAAGAAGGGACAGCCCACTCCTACGAGCAGTACTTC
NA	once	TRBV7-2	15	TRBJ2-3	CASSLTSQGYDTQYF	TGTGCCAGCAGCCTAACAAGCCAGGGATACGATACGCAGTATTTT
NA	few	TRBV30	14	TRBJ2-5	CAWRPQGREETQYF	TGTGCCTGGAGACCACAGGGCAGGGAGGAGACCCAGTACTTC
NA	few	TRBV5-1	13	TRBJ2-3	CASSKPGADTQYF	TGCGCCAGCAGCAAGCCAGGGGCAGATACGCAGTATTTT